Below, 5 T cell receptor beta chains from the same sample are listed, as sequenced in a study of T cell changes during pregnancy in multiple sclerosis (dated by TCRdb to the late 2010s). The receptor library was made with the immunoSEQ multiplex PCR assay. The table was pulled from immuneACCESS by TCRdb, which kept in-frame rearrangements only. Such tables lose some clones; where checked, under half of the loss comes from unresolved V genes, and the rest has no known cause. This sample has approximately 46,000 clones in its table, and 89% of those were observed once. Of the sample, 1.2% is held by the ten largest clones. Here the sequenced sample was CD4+ T cells from peripheral blood mononuclear cells, taken after pregnancy. These receptors were collected from a female donor with multiple sclerosis, enrolled in a pregnancy study.

The chain couples TRBV4-1 to TRBJ2-1, with 7 bases fitting TRBD2. With V trimmed by 4 bases and J by 3 bases, 9 bases remained unmatched. Germline CDR1 MGHRA, CDR2 YSYEKL. This CDR3 comprises 16 residues. This CDR3 is CASSPLWGGSYNEQFF. The CDR3 DNA sequence: TGCGCCAGCAGCCCACTTTGGGGGGGAAGCTACAATGAGCAGTTCTTC.

The J gene is TRBJ1-2, the V gene TRBV14; 7 bases agree with TRBD1. V gave up 1 base and J gave up 4 bases; unmatched junction bases: 3. Germline V gives CDR1 SGHDN, CDR2 FVKESK. The CDR3 covers 14 residues. CDR3 loop: CASSQADRVYGYTF. CDR3 DNA: TGTGCCAGCAGCCAAGCAGACAGGGTCTATGGCTACACCTTC. Combining the CDR3 with reference TRBV14 and TRBJ1-2 gives the whole variable domain EAGVTQFPSHSVIEKGQTVTLRCDPISGHDNLYWYRRVMGKEIKFLLHFVKESKQDESGMPNNRFLAERTGGTYSTLKVQPAELEDSGVYFCASSQADRVYGYTFGSGTRLTVV.

This chain links TRBV6-1 with TRBJ1-2; weak D call: TRBD1 (6 bases). With 5 bases removed from V and 0 bases from J, the gap between germline ends came to 13 bases. The CDR3 length is 15 residues. Germline loops: CDR1 MNHNS, CDR2 SASEGT. The CDR3 nucleotides are TGTGCCAGCAGTTCCCGGGACACTTCTAACTATGGCTACACCTTC. Protein product: CASSSRDTSNYGYTF.

The chain is built from TRBV7-9 and TRBJ2-1; 7 positions agree with TRBD2. CDR1 and CDR2 (germline): SEHNR, FQNEAQ (reference sequence). CDR3 size: 15 residues. V shed 5 bases, J shed 8 bases, and the junction held 12 bases outside the gene matches. Here the CDR3 reads CASSPRGGSGHEQFF. For the CDR3, the DNA is TGTGCCAGCAGCCCCCGCGGCGGGAGTGGACATGAGCAGTTCTTC. The variable domain in full, with the rest retrieved from reference TRBV7-9 and TRBJ2-1, is DTGVSQNPRHKITKRGQNVTFRCDPISEHNRLYWYRQTLGQGPEFLTYFQNEAQLEKSRLLSDRFSAERPKGSFSTLEIQRTEQGDSAMYLCASSPRGGSGHEQFFGPGTRLTVL.

The chain combines TRBV29-1 with TRBJ2-3, with TRBD1 matching 7 bases. The trim removed 5 bases at V and 4 bases at J, leaving 9 bases unmatched. Germline CDR1 SQVTM, CDR2 ANQGSEA. The CDR3 extends over 14 amino acids. CDR3 sequence (DNA): TGCAGCGTTCCAAAGACAGGGTGGGCAGATACGCAGTATTTT. Protein sequence: CSVPKTGWADTQYF.